The TCR beta chain under discussion was sequenced for a study of blood T cell repertoires in COVID-19. Assay used: immunoSEQ multiplex PCR; TCRdb lists only in-frame clones, some missing. The data hold 470,000 or so clones, with around nine tenths observed a single time. CDR1 GTSNPN and CDR2 SVGIG come from the germline V gene (reference sequence). The ends were cut back, 3 bases at V and 4 bases at J, with 11 bases in the middle. The length of the CDR3 is 13 residues. The chain is built from TRBV30 and TRBJ2-3, with D possibly TRBD1 on 6 matching bases. The sequence derives from a young woman with acute or convalescent COVID-19. Sequencing was done on a sample of peripheral blood. The CDR3 region is CAWSGAGADTQYF. The CDR3 DNA reads TGTGCCTGGAGCGGGGCAGGGGCAGATACGCAGTATTTT.